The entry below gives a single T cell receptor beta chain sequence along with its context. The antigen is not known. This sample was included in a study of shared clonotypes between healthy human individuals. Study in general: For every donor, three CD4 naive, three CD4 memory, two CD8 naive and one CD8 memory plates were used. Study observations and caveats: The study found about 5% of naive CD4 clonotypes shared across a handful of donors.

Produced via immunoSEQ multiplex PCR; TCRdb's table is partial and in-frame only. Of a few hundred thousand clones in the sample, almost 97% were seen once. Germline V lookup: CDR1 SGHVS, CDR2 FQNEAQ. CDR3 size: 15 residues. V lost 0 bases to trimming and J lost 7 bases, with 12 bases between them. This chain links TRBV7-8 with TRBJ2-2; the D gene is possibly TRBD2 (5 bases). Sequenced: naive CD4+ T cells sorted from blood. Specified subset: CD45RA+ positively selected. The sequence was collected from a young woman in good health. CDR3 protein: CASSLAGVDNGELFF. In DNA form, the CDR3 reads TGTGCCAGCAGCTTAGCGGGAGTTGATAACGGGGAGCTGTTTTTT.